This T cell receptor (beta chain) stems from a study of T cell clones after liver transplantation. Study overall: At least one year of complete immunosuppression withdrawal without enzymes over twice normal defined tolerance. Blood was drawn pre-transplant, before withdrawal, and after full or failed withdrawal.

Trimming stripped 3 bases from V and 4 bases from J, with 10 bases between. The CDR3 has 14 residues. Per the germline V gene, CDR1 is SEHNR and CDR2 is FQNEAQ (reference sequence). Generated by immunoSEQ multiplex PCR, the TCRdb table keeps only in-frame clones and is missing some. The sample has 72,000 or so clones; 83% are singletons. In the case of this clone: Its target is unknown.

Unstimulated PBMCs were sorted into CD3+CD4+ and CD3+CD8+ populations. Study-wide results and caveats: A larger donor-reactive than third-party decline suggested partial antigen-specific deletion.

The V gene is TRBV7-9, the J gene TRBJ1-5, with D hard to call. This receptor was obtained from a human patient who received a liver transplant. Some T cells may trace back to the graft donor. The source material was CD4+ T cells from blood, sampled at the 22-month timepoint. In DNA form, the CDR3 reads TGTGCCAGCAGCTTGGGTAACGAGAATCAGCCCCAGCATTTT. Protein sequence: CASSLGNENQPQHF.